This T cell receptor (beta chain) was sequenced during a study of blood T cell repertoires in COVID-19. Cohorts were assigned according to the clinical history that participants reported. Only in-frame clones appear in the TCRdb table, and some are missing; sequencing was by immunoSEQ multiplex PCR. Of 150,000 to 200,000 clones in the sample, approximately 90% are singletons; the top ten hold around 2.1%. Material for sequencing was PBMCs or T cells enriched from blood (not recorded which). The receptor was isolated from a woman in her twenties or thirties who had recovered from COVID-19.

CDR3 in DNA: TGTGCCAGCAGCTTAAATTCGGGGGGCCTGGGAGAGACCCAGTACTTC. Its protein is CASSLNSGGLGETQYF. The genes are TRBV7-2 and TRBJ2-5; possible D gene TRBD2, 7 bases. Germline V lookup: CDR1 SGHTA, CDR2 FQGNSA. Trimming took off 2 bases at V and 4 bases at J, with 17 bases between the two ends. This CDR3 is 16 amino acids long.